This T cell receptor (beta chain) was found in a study of CD8 T cells in ankylosing spondylitis. Study outcomes and limitations: Ankylosing spondylitis blood appeared to carry a characteristic TCR beta motif of under ten highly homologous variants. Disease-linked clones displayed a CD8+ phenotype and appeared relatively rarely in peripheral blood. Earlier work had already found some motif variants in reactive arthritis synovial fluid and blood.

This clonotype was recorded many times. As yet, its antigen is unknown. In making TCR beta libraries, quantitative 5'-RACE with molecular barcodes was used. One entry per CDR3 protein, called by TCRdb with MiXCR from the 5' RACE reads. The table shows around 220,000 distinct CDR3 sequences, with roughly 10% occurring only once. This CDR3 comprises 14 residues. V lost 6 bases and J 5 bases, leaving 16 bases between the germline ends. The sample comprised blood, either unsorted or a sorted T cell fraction (not recorded which). The rearrangement links TRBV12-3 or TRBV12-4 to TRBJ2-5; D may be TRBD1 or TRBD2 (5 bases each). The source of this sequence is a male donor with ankylosing spondylitis or in good health (not recorded which). The CDR3 coding sequence is TGTGCCAGCAGCCAGGGACCAACTAAGGAGACCCAGTACTTC. It is translated as CASSQGPTKETQYF.